This T cell receptor (beta chain) was sequenced during a study of T cell repertoires in cytomegalovirus infection. Whole-study context: It can be stated that public TCR beta signatures indicated CMV infection as well as a matching HLA type. General study findings and limits: Summed frequency of public TCR beta families distinguished CMV carriers with the relevant HLA. HLA-C-restricted CMV clonotypes gave the most frequent clonotype in two of eight donors.

The CDR3 has 13 residues. Trimming stripped 1 base from V and 3 bases from J, with 6 bases between. TCRdb re-derived calls from the reads in MiXCR, one entry per CDR3 protein. This table holds around 490,000 distinct CDR3 sequences, 26% found once. Worth noting for this clonotype: Its antigen is unidentified.

This chain joins TRBV12-3 or TRBV12-4 and TRBJ1-2; D not resolved. The sample taken for sequencing was PBMCs. This receptor was obtained from a human donor in good health (CMV status not recorded). Some clones in this sample may be carry-over from other donors' samples. The CDR3 DNA is TGTGCCAGCAGTTTAGACACGTACTATGGCTACACCTTC. It encodes CASSLDTYYGYTF.